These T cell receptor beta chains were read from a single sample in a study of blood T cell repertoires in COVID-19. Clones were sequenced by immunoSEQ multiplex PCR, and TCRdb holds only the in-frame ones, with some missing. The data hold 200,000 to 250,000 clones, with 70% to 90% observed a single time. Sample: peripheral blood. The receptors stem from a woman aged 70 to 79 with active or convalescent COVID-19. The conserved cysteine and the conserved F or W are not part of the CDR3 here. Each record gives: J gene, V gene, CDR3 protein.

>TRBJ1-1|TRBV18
ASSRQTLRAGQDGMNTEAF
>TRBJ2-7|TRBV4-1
ASSQEGPRTLPTEQY
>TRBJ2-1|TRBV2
ASKADSGEQF
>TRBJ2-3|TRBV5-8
ASSLKRTSGGGHTQY
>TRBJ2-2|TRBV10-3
AISEKTSGGAGELF
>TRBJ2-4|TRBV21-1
ASSNSSGGAGKNIQY
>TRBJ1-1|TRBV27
ASSLRGGAEAF
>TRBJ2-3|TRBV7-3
ASSFSGSTDTQY
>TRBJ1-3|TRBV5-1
ASSRRTGAGNTIY
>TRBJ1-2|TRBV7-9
ASSLETVFYGYT
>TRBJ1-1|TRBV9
ASSVADGVGTEAF
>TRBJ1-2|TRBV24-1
ATSAGDYGYT
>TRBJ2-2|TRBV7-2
ASSLGGRPTGELF
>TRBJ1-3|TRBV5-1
ASSARGSGNTIY
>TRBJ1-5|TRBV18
ASSPMRAVNQPQH
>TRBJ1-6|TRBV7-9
ASSLALNSPLH
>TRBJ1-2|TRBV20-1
SAVWGGGYT
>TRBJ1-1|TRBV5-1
ASSLMANTEAF
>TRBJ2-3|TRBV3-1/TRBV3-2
ASSQGLAGGPSTDTQY